This T cell receptor (beta chain) comes out of a study of identical twins (dated by TCRdb to 2015 to 2016). Context from the whole study: TCR alpha and beta repertoires from monozygotic twins, unrelated adults of various ages and cord blood were deep-sequenced to test whether fetal clonotypes persist. To rule out contamination, replicate twin experiments were performed at different times with different library preparation protocols.

Only healthy Caucasian donors were included. Three pairs of female monozygotic twins, all aged about 18 to 30 years, were included in the twin cohort. Positive isolation kits from Invitrogen were used to isolate CD4+ and CD8+ T cell populations. Study-wide findings and limitations: Compared with coincidental sharing between unrelated individuals, an excess of low generation-probability sequences was observed among out-of-frame TCR alpha sequences shared between twins. Recombination models systematically underestimated out-of-frame TCR alpha sharing in monozygotic twins but agreed with sharing between unrelated individuals. Excess twin sharing in beta out-of-frame sequences was weaker because fewer shared sequences lowered the signal-to-noise ratio. Abundant cord blood beta clonotypes carried fewer insertions; young adult naive repertoires showed a weaker similar trend, while memory repertoires showed none. Zero-insertion analyses could be partly confounded by invariant T cells such as MAIT and iNKT, though diverse VJ usage argued against such confounding for most clonotypes. Conclusions relied on cross-sectional statistical analysis, since the same donors could not be followed over many years.

Library preparation was by 5' RACE. The sample was run on an Illumina HiSeq 2000. Template switching added a universal primer binding site, and the final cDNA carried a unique molecular identifier that allowed TCR cDNA molecules to be counted accurately. Specific primers in the conserved constant-segment region were used to synthesize first-strand cDNA for the TCR alpha and beta chains. To control for contamination, every cDNA library was double barcoded, receiving both a SMART-Mk sample barcode and Illumina barcodes. TruSeq adapter sequences along with Illumina sample barcodes were introduced in two successive PCR steps. The TCR alpha and beta cDNA libraries were sequenced on the Illumina HiSeq platform using custom primers. The authors processed their data as follows. Raw reads were processed with MiGEC to extract unique molecular identifiers, and MiXCR was used to determine CDR3 positions. Recombination models were inferred per individual with the repgenHMM and IGoR tools using an EM algorithm. The tcR package in R was used for shared clonotype analysis, with sharing normalized by the product of cloneset sizes. Out-of-frame nonproductive sequences were analyzed to study raw recombination free of thymic and clonal selection effects. The raw public data were reprocessed by TCRdb itself: fastp quality trimming at Q25, MiXCR clonotype calling, in-frame beta chains only. Entries are consolidated by CDR3 protein sequence, retaining the most common genes and DNA. For this entry, the V and J calls and clone size follow TCRdb and not the study's own pipeline. This sample holds approximately 530,000 distinct CDR3 sequences; approximately 20% were observed only once. The ten largest clones represent about 0.48% of the sample.

This clonotype has more than one count but fewer than ten. This receptor's antigen is unknown. Base qualities are not provided; no much larger clone lies one nucleotide away. Cut back by 4 bases and 0 bases, the V and J ends lie 12 bases apart. Including cysteine and phenylalanine, the CDR3 has 16 amino acids. Just CDR3 DNA is preserved here, 48 bases in frame from base 1. Looking up the germline V gene yields CDR1 MNHEY and CDR2 SVGAGI. The data were also submitted as part of a second study, on yellow fever vaccine responses in identical twins. In that second paper, the authors write: According to the authors, in identical twins the way T cells responded to vaccination appeared partly convergent and partly personalized. The study precisely tracked vaccine-responding T cell clones in identical twins.

Sequencing input: CD4+ T cells sorted from blood. The TCR sequence derives from a young woman in good health. This chain is built from TRBV6-5 and TRBJ2-2; TRBD1 is perhaps the D gene, given 6 matching bases. In nucleotide form, the sequence is TGTGCCAGCAGTTCCCTTACAGGGCCGAACACCGGGGAGCTGTTTTTT. Its product reads: CASSSLTGPNTGELFF.